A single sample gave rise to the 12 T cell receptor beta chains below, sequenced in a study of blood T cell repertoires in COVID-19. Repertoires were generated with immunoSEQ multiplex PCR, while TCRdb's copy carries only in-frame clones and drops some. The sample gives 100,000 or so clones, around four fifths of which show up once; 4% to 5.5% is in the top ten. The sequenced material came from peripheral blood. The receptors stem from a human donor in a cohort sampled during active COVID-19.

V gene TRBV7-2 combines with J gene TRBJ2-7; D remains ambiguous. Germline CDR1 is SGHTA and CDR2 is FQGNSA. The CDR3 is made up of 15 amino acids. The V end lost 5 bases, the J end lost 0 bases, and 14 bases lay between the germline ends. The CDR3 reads CASSPMWASSYEQYF. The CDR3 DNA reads TGTGCCAGCAGCCCAATGTGGGCCTCCTCCTACGAGCAGTACTTC.

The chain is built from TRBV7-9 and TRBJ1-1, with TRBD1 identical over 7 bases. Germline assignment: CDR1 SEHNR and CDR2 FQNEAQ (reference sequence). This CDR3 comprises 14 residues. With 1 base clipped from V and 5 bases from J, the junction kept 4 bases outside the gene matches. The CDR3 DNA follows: TGTGCCAGCAGCTTAGTGACAGGGACAACTGAAGCTTTCTTT. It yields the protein CASSLVTGTTEAFF.

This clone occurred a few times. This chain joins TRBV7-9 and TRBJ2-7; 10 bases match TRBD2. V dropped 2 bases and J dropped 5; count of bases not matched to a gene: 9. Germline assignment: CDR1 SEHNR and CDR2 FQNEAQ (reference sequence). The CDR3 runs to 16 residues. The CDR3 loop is CASSLSLAGGVHEQYF. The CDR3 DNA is TGTGCCAGCAGCTTAAGTTTAGCGGGGGGTGTCCACGAGCAGTACTTC.

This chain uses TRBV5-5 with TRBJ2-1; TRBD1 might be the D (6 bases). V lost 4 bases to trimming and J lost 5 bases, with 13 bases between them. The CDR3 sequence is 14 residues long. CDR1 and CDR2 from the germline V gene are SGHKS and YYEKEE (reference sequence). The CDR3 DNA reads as TGTGCCAGCAGCCGCAGGGGCCCACACAATGAGCAGTTCTTC. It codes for CASSRRGPHNEQFF.

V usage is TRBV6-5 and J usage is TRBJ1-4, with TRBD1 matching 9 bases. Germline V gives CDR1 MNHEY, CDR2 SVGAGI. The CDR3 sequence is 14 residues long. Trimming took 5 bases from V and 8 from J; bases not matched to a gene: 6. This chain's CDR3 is CASSPQGAGEKLFF. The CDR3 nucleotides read TGTGCCAGCAGTCCACAGGGGGCAGGGGAAAAACTGTTTTTT.

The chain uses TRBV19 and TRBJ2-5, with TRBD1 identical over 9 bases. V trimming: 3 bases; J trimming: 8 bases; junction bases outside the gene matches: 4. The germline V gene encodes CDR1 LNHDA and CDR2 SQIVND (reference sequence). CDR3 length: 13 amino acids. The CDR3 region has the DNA TGTGCCAGTAGTATGAGGACAGGGGATACCCAGTACTTC. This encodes CASSMRTGDTQYF.

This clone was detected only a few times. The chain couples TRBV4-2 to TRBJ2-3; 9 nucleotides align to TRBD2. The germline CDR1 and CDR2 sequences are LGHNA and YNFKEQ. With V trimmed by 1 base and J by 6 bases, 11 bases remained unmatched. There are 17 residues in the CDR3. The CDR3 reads CASSQGSLSGGTDTQYF. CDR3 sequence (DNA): TGTGCCAGCAGCCAAGGATCTCTTAGCGGGGGAACGGATACGCAGTATTTT.

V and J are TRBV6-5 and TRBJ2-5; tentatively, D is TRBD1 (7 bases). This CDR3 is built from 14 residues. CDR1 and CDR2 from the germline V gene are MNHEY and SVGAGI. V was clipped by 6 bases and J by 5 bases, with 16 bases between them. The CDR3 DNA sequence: TGTGCCAGCAGGGGGACAGTAGGGGGGGAGACCCAGTACTTC. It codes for CASRGTVGGETQYF.

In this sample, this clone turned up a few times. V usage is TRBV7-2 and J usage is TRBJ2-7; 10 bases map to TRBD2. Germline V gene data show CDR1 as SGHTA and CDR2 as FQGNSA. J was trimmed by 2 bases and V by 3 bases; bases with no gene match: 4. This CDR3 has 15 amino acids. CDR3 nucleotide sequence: TGTGCCAGCAGCTTCTCTAGCGGGGGTGCCTACGAGCAGTACTTC. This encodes CASSFSSGGAYEQYF.

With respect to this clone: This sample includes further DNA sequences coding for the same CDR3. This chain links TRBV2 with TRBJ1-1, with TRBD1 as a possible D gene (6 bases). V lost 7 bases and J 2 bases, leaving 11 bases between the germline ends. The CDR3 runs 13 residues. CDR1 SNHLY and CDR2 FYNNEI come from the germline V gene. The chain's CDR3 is CASTEGGNTEAFF. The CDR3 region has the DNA TGTGCCAGCACTGAGGGGGGAAACACTGAAGCTTTCTTT.

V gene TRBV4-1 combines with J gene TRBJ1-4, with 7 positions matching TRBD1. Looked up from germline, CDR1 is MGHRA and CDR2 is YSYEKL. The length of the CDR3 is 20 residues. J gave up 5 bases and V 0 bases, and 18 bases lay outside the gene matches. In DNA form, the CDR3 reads TGCGCCAGCAGCCAAGATACCCTCCGACAGGGTGGCCACCCCAATGAAAAACTGTTTTTT. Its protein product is CASSQDTLRQGGHPNEKLFF.

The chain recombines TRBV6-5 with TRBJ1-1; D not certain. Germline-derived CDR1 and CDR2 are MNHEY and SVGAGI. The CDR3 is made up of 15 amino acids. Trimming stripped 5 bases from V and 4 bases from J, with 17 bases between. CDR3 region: CASSRTGISGTEAFF. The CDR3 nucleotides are TGTGCCAGCAGTCGTACCGGGATAAGTGGCACTGAAGCTTTCTTT.